The 20 T cell receptor beta chains given below trace back to one sample, sequenced in a study of blood T cell repertoires in COVID-19. Repertoires were generated with immunoSEQ multiplex PCR, while TCRdb's copy carries only in-frame clones and drops some. The table has about 50,000 clones, 75% to 95% seen once. The sequenced material came from peripheral blood. The source is a man aged 50-59 years with active COVID-19.

The rearrangement joins TRBV5-6 to TRBJ2-2; D remains unclear. Germline V gives CDR1 SGHDT, CDR2 YYEEEE. V was shortened by 2 bases and J by 6 bases, with 8 bases between the two germline ends. The CDR3 has 13 amino acids. This CDR3 reads CASSFDRAGELFF. CDR3 nucleotides: TGTGCCAGCAGCTTCGATCGAGCCGGGGAGCTGTTTTTT.

The J gene is TRBJ2-7, the V gene TRBV19; D perhaps matches TRBD1 (6 bases). Germline V gives CDR1 LNHDA, CDR2 SQIVND (reference sequence). V dropped 5 bases and J dropped 3 bases, with 11 bases sitting between them. The CDR3 is 13 residues long. In DNA, the CDR3 is TGTGCCAGTAGTGTCGGGACAATCTACGAGCAGTACTTC. Translating it yields CASSVGTIYEQYF.

The chain has TRBV5-1 and TRBJ2-3; D gene ambiguous. This CDR3 has 14 residues. The germline V and J ends were trimmed by 0 bases and 4 bases, with 9 bases remaining between them. Germline V gene data show CDR1 as SGHRS and CDR2 as YFSETQ. The CDR3 loop is CASSLASGADTQYF. CDR3 nucleotides: TGCGCCAGCAGCTTGGCCTCCGGAGCAGATACGCAGTATTTT.

The chain has TRBV5-1 and TRBJ1-2; the D gene is possibly TRBD1 (5 bases). This CDR3 region has 15 residues. Germline values: CDR1 SGHRS, CDR2 YFSETQ. V dropped 4 bases and J dropped 6 bases, with 19 bases sitting between them. CDR3 nucleotides: TGCGCCAGCAGCCCAGGGTCCTCCCGCGGAAATGGCTACACCTTC. Translated, it gives CASSPGSSRGNGYTF.

This chain uses TRBV5-1 with TRBJ1-5, with 8 nucleotides matching TRBD1. CDR1 and CDR2 from the germline V gene are SGHRS and YFSETQ. Trimming cost V 1 base and J 7 bases; bases outside gene matches: 4. The CDR3 is 14 amino acids. The DNA for the CDR3 is TGCGCCAGCAGCTTGACAGGGGGGGGGCAGCCCCAGCATTTT. Translating it yields CASSLTGGGQPQHF.

V and J are TRBV6-2 or TRBV6-3 and TRBJ1-1; TRBD1 might be the D (6 bases). Trimming stripped 4 bases from V and 4 bases from J, with 16 bases between. The CDR3 runs 15 residues. Germline loops: CDR1 MNHEY, CDR2 SVGEGT. CDR3 DNA sequence: TGTGCCAGCAGTTTCTCGACAGGTGCCGGCACTGAAGCTTTCTTT. Translated: CASSFSTGAGTEAFF.

V usage is TRBV18 and J usage is TRBJ2-3; no clear D. Looked up from germline, CDR1 is KGHSH and CDR2 is LQKENI. Deletions cut 3 bases from V and 3 bases from J, with 10 bases between. The CDR3 runs to 14 residues. The CDR3 DNA follows: TGTGCCAGCTCACCTGTGGCAGGAACAGATACGCAGTATTTT. This translates into CASSPVAGTDTQYF.

The chain recombines TRBV19 with TRBJ2-6, with 8 bases matching TRBD2. Per germline, CDR1 LNHDA and CDR2 SQIVND (reference sequence). This CDR3 has 17 residues. V dropped 9 bases and J dropped 2; count of bases not matched to a gene: 12. CDR3 residues: CASATTFGGAGANVLTF. CDR3 in DNA: TGTGCCAGCGCAACGACCTTCGGGGGGGCTGGGGCCAACGTCCTGACTTTC.

The CDR3: CASGPGTEQETQYF. The CDR3 bases are TGTGCCAGCGGGCCAGGGACAGAGCAAGAGACCCAGTACTTC. The V and J genes are TRBV21-1 and TRBJ2-5; TRBD1, the table's D call, lacks a check against the DNA. TRBV21-1 is a pseudogene locus. The CDR3 extends over 14 amino acids.

The genes are TRBV7-2 and TRBJ2-2, with TRBD2 matching over 7 bases. Germline V gives CDR1 SGHTA, CDR2 FQGNSA. The CDR3 loop spans 14 amino acids. With 1 base clipped from V and 4 bases from J, the junction kept 0 bases outside the gene matches. Here the CDR3 reads CASSLGLATGELFF. The CDR3 nucleotides are TGTGCCAGCAGCTTAGGACTAGCCACCGGGGAGCTGTTTTTT.

This sequence joins TRBV6-4 and TRBJ1-4; tentative D call: TRBD1 (6 bases). The germline V and J ends were trimmed by 3 bases and 7 bases, with 12 bases remaining between them. CDR1 MRHNA and CDR2 SNTAGT come from the germline V gene. The CDR3 is 14 residues long. CDR3 region: CASSEDSGAEKLFF. CDR3 in DNA: TGTGCCAGCAGTGAGGACTCAGGGGCTGAAAAACTGTTTTTT.

V gene TRBV4-1 combines with J gene TRBJ2-5, with 9 bases aligning to TRBD2. Germline CDR1 and CDR2: MGHRA and YSYEKL. The J segment lost 9 bases and the V segment lost 0 bases, leaving 11 bases of the junction unmatched. The CDR3 consists of 16 residues. CDR3 bases: TGCGCCAGCAGCCAAGAGAGCGGGGGGCAATCGTCGGCCCAGTACTTC. Protein: CASSQESGGQSSAQYF.

This chain connects TRBV21-1 to TRBJ2-5; the tabulated D call, TRBD2, remains unverified against the DNA. TRBV21-1 is a known pseudogene. This CDR3 comprises 17 residues. CDR3: CASSKCLGGRSPETQYF. For the CDR3, the DNA is TGTGCCAGCAGCAAATGCCTCGGGGGGCGAAGTCCCGAGACCCAGTACTTC.

The chain has TRBV3-1 (or the pseudogene TRBV3-2) and TRBJ2-6, with 13 nucleotides matching TRBD2. J lost 4 bases, V lost 5 bases, and 8 bases had no gene match. Germline CDR1 reads LGHDT; CDR2 reads YNNKEL (reference sequence). The CDR3 spans 18 residues. In DNA form, the CDR3 reads TGTGCCAGCAGCTACGCGGGACTAGCGGGACCGGGGGCCAACGTCCTGACTTTC. Translating it yields CASSYAGLAGPGANVLTF.

The CDR3 bases are TGCGCCAGCAGCTTAGCGGAAACGAACACCGGGGAGCTGTTTTTT. It codes for CASSLAETNTGELFF. V is TRBV5-1 and J is TRBJ2-2; D perhaps matches TRBD2 (5 bases). Trimming left V 2 bases short and J 0 bases short, with 8 bases between. The CDR3 contains 15 residues. Looked up from germline, CDR1 is SGHRS and CDR2 is YFSETQ. Together with reference TRBV5-1 and TRBJ2-2, the CDR3 gives the full variable domain: KAGVTQTPRYLIKTRGQQVTLSCSPISGHRSVSWYQQTPGQGLQFLFEYFSETQRNKGNFPGRFSGRQFSNSRSEMNVSTLELGDSALYLCASSLAETNTGELFFGEGSRLTVL.

The rearrangement joins TRBV19 to TRBJ1-2; no clear D. CDR1 and CDR2 from the germline V gene are LNHDA and SQIVND (reference sequence). There are 13 residues in the CDR3. V was shortened by 4 bases and J by 5 bases, with 11 bases between the two germline ends. CDR3 residues: CASSTPGGYGYTF. The CDR3 DNA follows: TGTGCCAGTAGTACGCCAGGAGGGTATGGCTACACCTTC.

The J gene is TRBJ1-1, the V gene TRBV6-2 or TRBV6-3; the D gene is possibly TRBD1 (5 bases). With 6 bases removed from V and 8 bases from J, the gap between germline ends came to 13 bases. Germline V gene lookup returns CDR1 MNHEY and CDR2 SVGEGT. The CDR3 is 12 amino acids. The CDR3: CASSSQGGEAFF. CDR3 nucleotide sequence: TGTGCCAGCAGCTCCCAGGGTGGAGAAGCTTTCTTT.

This chain joins TRBV4-1 and TRBJ2-5; possible D gene TRBD2, 6 bases. There are 15 residues in the CDR3. Trimming took 3 bases from V and 5 from J, leaving 16 bases between them. Germline CDR1 reads MGHRA; CDR2 reads YSYEKL. For the CDR3, the DNA is TGCGCCAGCAGCCACCCCCCGGGGGTGAGGGAGACCCAGTACTTC. Its translation is CASSHPPGVRETQYF.

J is TRBJ1-2 and V is TRBV11-3; 9 nucleotides agree with TRBD1. This CDR3 has 15 residues. Germline V gene data show CDR1 as SGHNT and CDR2 as YENEEA. J lost 0 bases, V lost 5 bases, and 4 bases had no gene match. CDR3 sequence: CASSARQGANYGYTF. CDR3 DNA: TGTGCCAGCAGCGCAAGACAGGGGGCTAACTATGGCTACACCTTC.

J is TRBJ2-1 and V is TRBV5-5; the match to TRBD1 covers 8 bases. CDR3 length equals 13 residues. The germline gives CDR1 SGHKS, CDR2 YYEKEE (reference sequence). V shed 4 bases and J 4 bases; nucleotides not matched to a gene: 1. CDR3 sequence (DNA): TGTGCCAGCAGCCGACAGGGGTACAATGAGCAGTTCTTC. It is translated as CASSRQGYNEQFF.